This T cell receptor beta chain was recorded in a study of blood T cell repertoires in COVID-19. Overall study context: Both acute and convalescent COVID-19 samples were obtained from the United States, Italy and Spain.

Recruitment covered 20 to 25 US areas and drew participants whose ages spanned about 18 to 100 years. With 4 bases clipped from V and 5 bases from J, the junction kept 5 bases outside the gene matches. The CDR3 covers 15 residues. The germline CDR1 and CDR2 sequences are SGHTA and FQGNSA. Authors' methods: Reference gene primer amplification yielded estimated nucleated cell counts. Sequencing used immunoSEQ multiplex PCR; TCRdb keeps in-frame clones, though not all of them. The DNA gave D and trimming, while V, J and clone size come from that table. The data show some 170,000 clones, roughly 87% seen once.

Input material: PBMCs or T cells enriched from blood (not recorded which). The clonotype comes from a human donor with acute COVID-19. The donor label of this sample is uncertain. The chain carries TRBV7-2 and TRBJ1-4; 9 bases fit TRBD1. The chain's CDR3 is CASSSGGTGNEKLFF. The CDR3, as DNA: TGTGCCAGCAGCTCCGGAGGGACAGGGAATGAAAAACTGTTTTTT.